These 24 T cell receptor beta chains originate from one sample sequenced in a study of metastatic and nonmetastatic thyroid tumors. Each patient went into thyroid surgery without having received any treatment. TCRdb re-called the PCR reads through MiXCR. Among around 37,000 clones listed, around 20% were seen once. The source material was blood. The receptors derive from a female donor with papillary thyroid cancer or a benign thyroid nodule (not recorded which). Some clones in this sample may be carry-over from other donors' samples.

This clone was found many times. DNA for the CDR3: TGTGCCAGTATTTCGCGGGCAGAACTGGCAACTAATGAAAAACTGTTTTTT. Its translation is CASISRAELATNEKLFF. The V and J genes are TRBV19 and TRBJ1-4; D is undetermined. Germline V gene lookup returns CDR1 LNHDA and CDR2 SQIVND (reference sequence). This CDR3 has 17 residues. The ends were cut back, 7 bases at V and 0 bases at J, with 18 bases in the middle.

This clone was seen a handful of times. The chain has TRBV6-1 and TRBJ2-1; TRBD2 agrees at 9 bases. V shed 7 bases and J 6 bases; nucleotides not matched to a gene: 7. The CDR3 runs 14 residues. Germline CDR1 and CDR2: MNHNS and SASEGT. CDR3 sequence reads: CASIIAGEVNEQFF. CDR3 DNA sequence: TGTGCCAGCATCATAGCGGGAGAGGTCAATGAGCAGTTCTTC.

In this sample, this clone turned up many times. The gene calls are TRBV19 and TRBJ2-7, with TRBD1 identical over 7 bases. Looked up from germline, CDR1 is LNHDA and CDR2 is SQIVND (reference sequence). The J segment lost 4 bases and the V segment lost 11 bases, leaving 17 bases of the junction unmatched. The CDR3 spans 15 residues. This CDR3 is CASKNTGTEVYEQYF. CDR3 DNA sequence: TGTGCCTCAAAAAACACCGGGACAGAAGTATACGAGCAGTACTTC.

This clone has just a few counts. The chain is built from TRBV6-1 and TRBJ1-6; no firm D call. The CDR3 has 16 residues. Germline CDR1 and CDR2: MNHNS and SASEGT. V gave up 8 bases and J gave up 6 bases, with 20 bases separating them. This CDR3 is CASRTNGEGGNSPLHF. Written as DNA, the CDR3 is TGTGCCAGCCGAACCAACGGGGAAGGTGGTAATTCACCCCTCCACTTT.

The V call is TRBV12-5, the J call TRBJ1-6, with a possible D match to TRBD1 (5 bases). Germline lookup yields CDR1 LGHNT and CDR2 FRNRAP. This CDR3 has 15 amino acids. Trimming cost V 6 bases and J 10 bases, with 19 bases left between them. The DNA for the CDR3 is TGTGCTAGTGGGGATCCCTGGGGGACTGGGTCACCCCTCCACTTT. Amino acids: CASGDPWGTGSPLHF.

This clone was detected many times. The sample carries other DNA sequences with the same CDR3. The chain is built from TRBV7-8 and TRBJ2-5, with D uncertain. The CDR3 loop spans 12 amino acids. Germline-derived CDR1 and CDR2 are SGHVS and FQNEAQ. Trimming took 3 bases from V and 4 from J, leaving 6 bases between them. The CDR3 loop is CASSFSGETQYF. In DNA form, the CDR3 reads TGTGCCAGCAGCTTCAGTGGAGAGACCCAGTACTTC.

In this sample, this clone turned up a few times. This may stem from a read error, because a much larger clone lies one nucleotide away. The CDR3 here is CASRSLDTQYF. For the CDR3, the DNA is TGTGCCAGCAGGTCGTTAGATACGCAGTATTTT. The chain links TRBV7-9 to TRBJ2-3; D not certain. V lost 6 bases and J 5 bases, leaving 6 bases between the germline ends. Germline V gives CDR1 SEHNR, CDR2 FQNEAQ (reference sequence). The CDR3 has 11 residues. Full variable domain (remainder filled in from reference TRBV7-9 and TRBJ2-3): DTGVSQNPRHKITKRGQNVTFRCDPISEHNRLYWYRQTLGQGPEFLTYFQNEAQLEKSRLLSDRFSAERPKGSFSTLEIQRTEQGDSAMYLCASRSLDTQYFGPGTRLTVL.

This clone is labeled medium-sized. V and J are TRBV6-1 and TRBJ2-7, with D hard to call. CDR1 and CDR2 (germline): MNHNS, SASEGT. The V end was cut by 6 bases, the J end by 5 bases, with 14 bases between. There are 13 residues in the CDR3. Here the CDR3 reads CASSADPGNEQYF. The DNA of the CDR3 is TGTGCCAGCAGCGCCGACCCAGGAAACGAGCAGTACTTC.

A single count supports this clone. V gene TRBV12-3 or TRBV12-4 combines with J gene TRBJ2-5, with TRBD2 matching 11 bases. V was pared by 3 bases and J by 5 bases, with 5 bases of the junction left unmatched. This CDR3 is 15 amino acids long. As DNA, the CDR3 is TGTGCCAGCAGTTTCGTGGCTAGCGGGAGGGAGACCCAGTACTTC. Translating gives CASSFVASGRETQYF.

V gene TRBV7-2 combines with J gene TRBJ1-1; tentative D call: TRBD1 (5 bases). Trimming took off 5 bases at V and 6 bases at J, with 13 bases between the two ends. The CDR3 runs to 13 residues. The germline gives CDR1 SGHTA, CDR2 FQGNSA. CDR3 loop: CASSISGRAEAFF. The CDR3 DNA reads as TGTGCCAGCAGCATTTCAGGGAGAGCTGAAGCTTTCTTT.

The sample holds a few counts of this clone. A much larger clone is a single base away; this may be a read error. The sample contains more than one DNA sequence encoding this CDR3. The DNA for the CDR3 is TGCGCCTGGAAGGGGATTGGAAACACCATATATTTT. Protein product: CAWKGIGNTIYF. The V and J genes are TRBV30 and TRBJ1-3, with a weak D call TRBD1 (5 bases). The CDR3 covers 12 residues. CDR1 is GTSNPN and CDR2 is SVGIG in the germline V gene (reference sequence).

For this clone: The limits of the CDR3 on the DNA are not certain, so only TCRdb's listed CDR3 is given. The CDR3 here is CASGFVFWQWANTEAFF. The V call is TRBV12-5, the J call TRBJ1-1; the D call in the table, TRBD1, was not verified against the DNA. The germline V gene has CDR1 LGHNT and CDR2 FRNRAP. With termini counted, the CDR3 has 17 amino acids.

This chain links TRBV6-9 with TRBJ1-1; D uncertain. This CDR3 has 14 amino acids. Germline assignment: CDR1 MNHGY and CDR2 SVAAGI. Trimming took 10 bases from V and 2 from J, leaving 17 bases between them. CDR3 sequence (DNA): TGTGCCACCAGATACAGCTATCTTAACACTGAAGCTTTCTTT. It specifies CATRYSYLNTEAFF.

This rearrangement joins TRBV10-3 to TRBJ1-2; D is unclear. Germline V gives CDR1 ENHRY, CDR2 SYGVKD. Trimming stripped 0 bases from V and 0 bases from J, with 14 bases between. The CDR3 runs 17 residues. This chain's CDR3 is CAISESELQKPNYGYTF. Here the CDR3 DNA reads TGTGCCATCAGTGAGTCCGAATTGCAGAAACCTAACTATGGCTACACCTTC.

The V gene is TRBV6-1, the J gene TRBJ2-3, with D unresolved. Trimming removed 5 bases at V and 2 bases at J, with 8 bases between. Germline CDR1 MNHNS, CDR2 SASEGT. This CDR3 is 13 amino acids long. The CDR3 here is CASSIRLTDTQYF. The CDR3 DNA is TGTGCCAGCAGTATCCGTCTCACAGATACGCAGTATTTT.

This clone was seen only a few times. The chain couples TRBV6-1 to TRBJ2-7, with TRBD1 matching over 8 bases. Trimming at V came to 3 bases and at J to 3 bases, leaving 4 bases not matched to a gene. This CDR3 has 14 amino acids. Germline CDR1 is MNHNS and CDR2 is SASEGT. CDR3 region: CASSETDRVYEQYF. The CDR3 bases are TGTGCCAGCAGTGAGACGGACAGGGTCTACGAGCAGTACTTC.

As regards this clone: A much bigger clone sits one base away, suggesting this may be a read error. The rearrangement links TRBV12-3 or TRBV12-4 to TRBJ1-4; 12 bases align to TRBD1. This CDR3 is 15 amino acids long. CDR3 loop: CASIRDRGRNEKLVF. In nucleotides, the CDR3 is TGTGCCAGCATCCGGGACAGGGGGCGGAATGAAAAACTGGTTTTT.

This clone was counted ten times or more. The CDR3 reads CSAPTTSGRVNEQFF. CDR3 nucleotide sequence: TGCAGTGCCCCAACGACTAGCGGGAGGGTCAATGAGCAGTTCTTC. The chain joins TRBV20-1 to TRBJ2-1; 14 positions agree with TRBD2. Germline CDR1 is DFQATT and CDR2 is SNEGSKA (reference sequence). The CDR3 totals 15 residues. The V and J ends lost 6 bases and 6 bases, in that order; junction bases with no gene match: 7.

The genes are TRBV5-4 and TRBJ2-5, with D perhaps TRBD1 (7 bases). The CDR3 loop spans 15 amino acids. Looked up from germline, CDR1 is SGHNT and CDR2 is YYREEE (reference sequence). V lost 0 bases to trimming and J lost 5 bases, with 14 bases between them. CDR3 sequence reads: CASSLGQGGRETQYF. CDR3 DNA sequence: TGTGCCAGCAGCTTGGGGCAGGGGGGCCGTGAGACCCAGTACTTC.

Note on this clone: A much more abundant neighbour one base away suggests this may be a read error. The genes are TRBV5-5 and TRBJ1-1, with D perhaps matching TRBD1 (6 bases). The CDR3 contains 14 residues. The V end was cut by 4 bases, the J end by 1 base, with 11 bases between. CDR1 is SGHKS and CDR2 is YYEKEE in the germline V gene (reference sequence). The CDR3 nucleotides read TGTGCCAGCAGCCCAGGGGCGTGGAACACTGAAGCTTTCTTT. It codes for CASSPGAWNTEAFF.

V is TRBV2 and J is TRBJ2-7; 9 bases fit TRBD2. The J segment lost 1 base and the V segment lost 8 bases, leaving 9 bases of the junction unmatched. This CDR3 contains 15 residues. CDR1 SNHLY and CDR2 FYNNEI come from the germline V gene. The CDR3 is CASSVAGVGSYEQYF. The CDR3 region has the DNA TGTGCCAGCTCCGTAGCGGGAGTGGGTTCCTACGAGCAGTACTTC.

This clone was counted many times. The rearrangement links TRBV7-6 to TRBJ2-3; 11 bases line up with TRBD1. The CDR3 is made up of 17 amino acids. The V gene end was trimmed by 5 bases and the J gene end by 6 bases; junction bases not matched to a gene: 13. The germline V gene encodes CDR1 SGHVS and CDR2 FNYEAQ. As DNA, the CDR3 is TGTGCCAGCAGCCCATTCCGGGACAGGGGGAATATGGATACGCAGTATTTT. This translates into CASSPFRDRGNMDTQYF.

This clone appeared a few times. The V gene is TRBV2, the J gene TRBJ1-5; D is unresolved. Trimming pared 3 bases from V and 3 bases from J, leaving 6 bases between. CDR1 is SNHLY, CDR2 FYNNEI, per germline. The CDR3 loop spans 13 amino acids. Here the CDR3 DNA reads TGTGCCAGCAGTGACCAAACCAATCAGCCCCAGCATTTT. Its protein is CASSDQTNQPQHF.

The table lists this clone with many counts. The genes are TRBV19 and TRBJ2-3; unclear D gene. CDR1 is LNHDA and CDR2 is SQIVND in the germline V gene (reference sequence). The CDR3 has 12 amino acids. The germline V and J ends were trimmed by 6 bases and 7 bases, with 11 bases remaining between them. The CDR3 sequence is CASSPNSNTQYF. The CDR3 DNA sequence: TGTGCCAGTAGCCCCAATAGTAATACGCAGTATTTT.